This T cell receptor beta chain was recovered during a study of cytomegalovirus exposure and HLA in healthy donors. As to this clone: Its antigen remains unknown.

Study conclusions and caveats: In a later analysis, CMV-associated beta chains were mostly HLA-associated, it appeared. Confirmation was obtained in vitro that three CMV-associated chains are specific for CMV antigens. Cytomegalovirus-associated status was assigned to about 150 TCR beta chains.

13 Jbeta primers and 60 Vbeta primers were used for the PCR. Sequenced by immunoSEQ multiplex PCR; TCRdb stores in-frame clones only, minus some. This sample has approximately 140,000 clones, with about four fifths found just once. Trimming stripped 2 bases from V and 1 base from J, with 14 bases between. Germline V lookup: CDR1 SGHTA, CDR2 FQGTGA. CDR3 size: 16 residues. The chain couples TRBV7-3 to TRBJ1-1; D remains ambiguous. This receptor was obtained from a man aged 40-50 years in good health and CMV-seropositive. The specimen sequenced was PBMCs. Here the CDR3 DNA reads TGTGCCAGCAGCTTATCTGGAGCACTACAGAACACTGAAGCTTTCTTT. Translating it yields CASSLSGALQNTEAFF.